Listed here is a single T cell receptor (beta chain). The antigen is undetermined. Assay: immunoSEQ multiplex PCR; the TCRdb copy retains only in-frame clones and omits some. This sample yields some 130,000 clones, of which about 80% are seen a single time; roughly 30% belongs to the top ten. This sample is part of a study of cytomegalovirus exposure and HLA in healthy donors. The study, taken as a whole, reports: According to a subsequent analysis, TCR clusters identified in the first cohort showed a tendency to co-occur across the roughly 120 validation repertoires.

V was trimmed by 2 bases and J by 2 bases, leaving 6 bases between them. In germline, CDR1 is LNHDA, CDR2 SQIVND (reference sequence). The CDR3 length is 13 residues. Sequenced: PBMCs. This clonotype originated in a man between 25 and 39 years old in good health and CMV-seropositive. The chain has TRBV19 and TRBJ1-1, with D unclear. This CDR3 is CASSIQENTEAFF. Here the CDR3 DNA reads TGTGCCAGTAGTATACAGGAAAACACTGAAGCTTTCTTT.